Sequencing of this TCR beta chain was carried out in a study of graft-versus-host responses after intestinal transplantation. About the study: Every recipient underwent anti-thymocyte globulin induction, then tacrolimus and steroids for two to three years.

The study's findings and limits: Recipient-marrow GvH clones were detected, some having first appeared in ileum or blood.

The data were produced by immunoSEQ multiplex PCR, yet TCRdb's version contains in-frame clones alone and is incomplete. The sample lists about 59,000 clones, about 94% seen once, with around 0.38% in the top ten. In germline, CDR1 is SQVTM, CDR2 ANQGSEA. This CDR3 is 12 amino acids long. With 5 bases clipped from V and 3 bases from J, the junction kept 0 bases outside the gene matches. This clone occurred once. The antigen is unknown. The specimen comprised unstimulated CD4+ T cells sorted from spleen or lymph node cells, sampled before transplant. V gene TRBV29-1 combines with J gene TRBJ2-4; 8 positions agree with TRBD1. This receptor was identified in a human donor who was the organ donor for an intestinal transplant. CDR3: CSVTGGKNIQYF. Here the CDR3 DNA reads TGCAGCGTTACAGGGGGCAAAAACATTCAGTACTTC.